This T cell receptor beta chain was recorded in a study of blood T cell repertoires in COVID-19. Whole-study context: Samples of COVID-19 (acute and convalescent) were obtained from the United States, Italy and Spain. PBMCs, B-cell-depleted T cells, or T cells provided the cDNA or gDNA that made up the material.

Study processing details: Using reference gene primer amplification, nucleated cell counts were estimated. Here immunoSEQ multiplex PCR was the method, and the copy in TCRdb shows in-frame clones only, minus some. V and J calls plus clone size are reproduced from that table; the DNA served to infer D and trimming. Among 180,000 or so clones listed, 70% to 85% were seen once. Sequenced sample: peripheral blood. The origin of this receptor is a woman aged 80 or over with acute or convalescent COVID-19.

CDR3 nucleotide sequence: TGTGCCATCAGTGACGGGGGGGCCCAGCCCCAGCATTTT. Translated, it gives CAISDGGAQPQHF. The rearrangement joins TRBV10-3 to TRBJ1-5; possible D gene TRBD1, 6 bases. CDR1 and CDR2 from the germline V gene are ENHRY and SYGVKD. CDR3 length: 13 amino acids. Trimming removed 3 bases from V and 7 bases from J, with 10 bases in between.